Below are 22 T cell receptor beta chains sequenced from a single sample in a study of shared clonotypes between healthy human individuals. This table comes from immunoSEQ multiplex PCR, and its TCRdb copy is limited to in-frame clones, with some not included. The sample includes some 92,000 clones, 40% to 55% of them seen just once. Sequenced sample: PBMCs. Receptors originate from a woman aged 40-49 years in good health. Some clones in this sample may be carry-over from other donors' samples.

A note on this clone: This probably arose from a read error, given a far larger clone one base away. This rearrangement joins TRBV28 to TRBJ2-1, with TRBD2 identical over 7 bases. From germline, CDR1 is MDHEN and CDR2 SYDVKM. J gave up 14 bases and V 6 bases, and 7 bases lay outside the gene matches. This CDR3 is built from 11 residues. This chain's CDR3 is CASRSRGGEFF. The CDR3 DNA reads TGTGCCAGCAGATCCCGGGGAGGGGAGTTCTTC.

This chain joins TRBV9 and TRBJ2-5, with a weak D call TRBD2 (5 bases). Trimming took 4 bases from V and 5 from J, leaving 18 bases between them. CDR3 length equals 15 residues. In germline, CDR1 is SGDLS, CDR2 YYNGEE. CDR3 sequence: CASSLSSLDGETQYF. CDR3 bases: TGTGCCAGCAGCTTAAGTTCACTAGATGGTGAGACCCAGTACTTC. Using reference TRBV9 and TRBJ2-5 for the parts outside the CDR3, the full variable domain is DSGVTQTPKHLITATGQRVTLRCSPRSGDLSVYWYQQSLDQGLQFLIQYYNGEERAKGNILERFSAQQFPDLHSELNLSSLELGDSALYFCASSLSSLDGETQYFGPGTRLLVL.

Remarks on this clone: One junction end does not reproduce the germline sequence, and a read error may be involved. The chain links TRBV29-1 to TRBJ1-2, with 8 nucleotides matching TRBD1. The CDR3 spans 11 residues. Germline CDR1 SQVTM, CDR2 ANQGSEA. This CDR3 is CSVLQGASRHF. CDR3 DNA sequence: TGCAGCGTTTTGCAGGGGGCCTCGAGACACTTC.

The rearrangement joins TRBV30 to TRBJ2-3, with D uncertain. This CDR3 comprises 14 residues. Trimming shortened V by 0 bases and J by 2 bases, and 9 bases separated the two germline ends. Looked up from germline, CDR1 is GTSNPN and CDR2 is SVGIG (reference sequence). CDR3 bases: TGTGCCTGGAGTGTGGGCCGCTCCACAGATACGCAGTATTTT. This translates into CAWSVGRSTDTQYF.

At least ten counts were recorded for this clone. The gene calls are TRBV29-1 and TRBJ2-1; 7 bases are a match to TRBD2. From germline, CDR1 is SQVTM and CDR2 ANQGSEA. The CDR3 runs to 15 residues. V dropped 5 bases and J dropped 6; count of bases not matched to a gene: 13. The CDR3 here is CSVRLALGGGNEQFF. CDR3 in DNA: TGCAGCGTTCGTCTCGCACTGGGGGGGGGCAATGAGCAGTTCTTC.

About this clone: Compared with germline, one end of the junction differs, possibly owing to a read error. The CDR3 coding sequence is TGTGCCAGCAGGGAGGCGGGAAGGAACGCCGGGGAGCTGTTTTTT. It codes for CASREAGRNAGELFF. This rearrangement joins TRBV6-5 to TRBJ2-2, with D perhaps TRBD2 (6 bases). The CDR3 loop spans 15 amino acids. Germline-derived CDR1 and CDR2 are MNHEY and SVGAGI.

The chain links TRBV7-8 to TRBJ2-7; D is possibly TRBD1 or TRBD2 (5 bases each). Germline V lookup: CDR1 SGHVS, CDR2 FQNEAQ. V shed 6 bases and J shed 2 bases, with 14 bases lying between them. This CDR3 has 14 amino acids. The CDR3 is CASSRGRGAYEQYF. CDR3 nucleotides: TGTGCCAGCAGTCGGGGACGTGGCGCCTACGAGCAGTACTTC.

A few counts support this clone. The V call is TRBV10-3, the J call TRBJ1-1, with D possibly matching TRBD1 (5 bases). The V gene lost 4 bases and the J gene lost 3 bases, with 12 bases spanning the gap. Germline V gene lookup returns CDR1 ENHRY and CDR2 SYGVKD. The CDR3 length is 14 residues. Here the CDR3 DNA reads TGTGCCATCAGTGTCGGGGACTCATACACTGAAGCTTTCTTT. Translating gives CAISVGDSYTEAFF.

This clone was observed a few times. This chain joins TRBV6-7 and TRBJ1-5; D ambiguous. TRBV6-7 is known as an ORF, though its function is uncertain. The CDR3 is made up of 15 amino acids. Trimming shortened V by 6 bases and J by 3 bases, and 15 bases separated the two germline ends. CDR3 sequence (DNA): TGTGCCAGCAGGCCGCGGGCAGGCTACAATCAGCCCCAGCATTTT. It yields the protein CASRPRAGYNQPQHF.

The chain uses TRBV29-1 and TRBJ2-1; D ambiguous. The germline V gene encodes CDR1 SQVTM and CDR2 ANQGSEA. The CDR3 length is 12 residues. The V end lost 6 bases, the J end lost 3 bases, and 9 bases lay between the germline ends. CDR3 bases: TGCAGCGTCTCCGTAAACTACAATGAGCAGTTCTTC. Its translation is CSVSVNYNEQFF.

Comments on this clone: Additional DNA sequences in this sample encode the identical CDR3. The chain links TRBV30 to TRBJ1-6; possibly TRBD1 for D (6 bases). Germline V gene data show CDR1 as GTSNPN and CDR2 as SVGIG (reference sequence). This CDR3 is 13 amino acids long. The V end was cut by 0 bases, the J end by 7 bases, with 7 bases between. The CDR3 reads CAWSVRGNSPLHF. The CDR3 nucleotides are TGTGCCTGGAGTGTGAGGGGGAATTCACCCCTCCACTTT.

This clone occurred once. The rearrangement uses TRBV23-1 and TRBJ2-5, with unresolved D. The J call may be incorrect, as the DNA end agrees better with TRBJ2-7. TRBV23-1 is classed as an ORF, of uncertain function. The CDR3 consists of 11 residues. CDR3 sequence: CASSPAYEQYF. CDR3 sequence (DNA): TGCGCCAGCAGTCCCGCCTACGAGCAGTACTTC.

Concerning this clone: Possible read error: a much larger clone is one base away. This specimen includes other DNA sequences encoding the same CDR3. J is TRBJ2-5 and V is TRBV7-2, with D uncertain. Germline assignment: CDR1 SGHTA and CDR2 FQGNSA. V was clipped by 8 bases and J by 4 bases, with 11 bases between them. The length of the CDR3 is 12 residues. CDR3 in DNA: TGTGCCAGCGGGATTGGGCTAGAGACCCAGTACTTC. This gives the protein CASGIGLETQYF.

Note on this clone: This sample also contains other DNA sequences that code for the same CDR3. The V gene is TRBV29-1, the J gene TRBJ2-7, with D possibly being TRBD2 (6 bases). Trimming took 3 bases from V and 4 from J, leaving 7 bases between them. The CDR3 has 11 amino acids. Germline CDR1 is SQVTM and CDR2 is ANQGSEA. This CDR3 reads CSVDRGYEQYF. The CDR3 DNA reads as TGCAGCGTTGACCGGGGGTACGAGCAGTACTTC.

The chain employs TRBV11-3 and TRBJ1-1; D not certain. Per germline, CDR1 SGHNT and CDR2 YENEEA. V lost 0 bases and J lost 0, with 2 bases in between. This CDR3 comprises 13 residues. The CDR3 DNA reads TGTGCCAGCAGCTTAGACATGAACACTGAAGCTTTCTTT. Protein product: CASSLDMNTEAFF.

This chain joins TRBV11-2 and TRBJ2-5, with 7 bases aligning to TRBD2. There are 15 residues in the CDR3. After removal of 0 bases from V and 8 bases from J, the junction contained 9 bases not matched to a gene. Germline assignment: CDR1 SGHAT and CDR2 FQNNGV. The chain's CDR3 is CASSLEPGRAATQYF. Written as DNA, the CDR3 is TGTGCCAGCAGCTTAGAACCAGGGAGGGCAGCAACCCAGTACTTC. The variable domain in full, with the rest retrieved from reference TRBV11-2 and TRBJ2-5, is EAGVAQSPRYKIIEKRQSVAFWCNPISGHATLYWYQQILGQGPKLLIQFQNNGVVDDSQLPKDRFSAERLKGVDSTLKIQPAKLEDSAVYLCASSLEPGRAATQYFGPGTRLLVL.

V gene TRBV4-3 combines with J gene TRBJ1-2, with a possible D match to TRBD1 (6 bases). The germline V gene has CDR1 LGHNA and CDR2 YSLEER. Trimming stripped 2 bases from V and 8 bases from J, with 12 bases between. The length of the CDR3 is 13 residues. The CDR3 is CASSQNRVGGYTF. The CDR3 DNA reads TGCGCCAGCAGCCAAAACAGGGTTGGGGGCTACACCTTC.

This rearrangement joins TRBV5-1 to TRBJ1-3; D gene ambiguous. The germline V gene encodes CDR1 SGHRS and CDR2 YFSETQ. The length of the CDR3 is 14 residues. Trimming shortened V by 2 bases and J by 0 bases, and 6 bases separated the two germline ends. For the CDR3, the DNA is TGCGCCAGCAGCTTTTCGGGCTCTGGAAACACCATATATTTT. Amino acid sequence: CASSFSGSGNTIYF.

The CDR3 DNA reads as TGTGCCAGCAGTGAAGGGAAAGGCACCATATATTTT. Translated: CASSEGKGTIYF. This chain connects TRBV2 to TRBJ1-3; D not resolved. The CDR3 sequence is 12 residues long. The V end lost 1 base, the J end lost 9 bases, and 7 bases lay between the germline ends. Germline CDR1 and CDR2: SNHLY and FYNNEI.

In its sample, this clone was seen a few times. The V gene is TRBV30, the J gene TRBJ1-6, with 7 positions matching TRBD1. This CDR3 region has 13 residues. The germline V gene has CDR1 GTSNPN and CDR2 SVGIG (reference sequence). V dropped 2 bases and J dropped 10; count of bases not matched to a gene: 5. In DNA form, the CDR3 reads TGTGCCTGGAGTCGAGGGGGCAACTCACCCCTCCACTTT. Amino acid sequence: CAWSRGGNSPLHF.

The J gene is TRBJ1-5, the V gene TRBV2, with 10 positions matching TRBD1. The J segment lost 3 bases and the V segment lost 8 bases, leaving 7 bases of the junction unmatched. Germline CDR1 and CDR2: SNHLY and FYNNEI. The CDR3 spans 15 residues. CDR3 nucleotide sequence: TGTGCCAGCCGGCAGACAGGGGGCCCCAATCAGCCCCAGCATTTT. As protein: CASRQTGGPNQPQHF.

This clone was picked up a small number of times. The chain combines TRBV28 with TRBJ1-2; 9 positions match TRBD1. Germline V lookup: CDR1 MDHEN, CDR2 SYDVKM. Trimming removed 5 bases from V and 9 bases from J; junction bases left unmatched: 19. The CDR3 loop spans 17 amino acids. The CDR3 loop reads CASSTRRQGVLRGCYTF. The CDR3 DNA follows: TGTGCCAGCAGTACAAGAAGACAGGGGGTTTTGAGAGGGTGCTACACCTTC.